This entry lists 8 T cell receptor beta chains sequenced from one sample in a study of blood T cells in healthy people across ages. A second PCR of about 7 to 12 cycles used a sample-barcoded 5' primer and a J-beta primer mix. TCRdb itself ran the 5' RACE reads through MiXCR, one entry per CDR3 protein. This sample has some 1.5 million distinct CDR3 sequences, with under 30% found just once. Sequencing input: blood. Every receptor here comes from a woman aged 25 to 39 in good health.

In this sample, this clonotype turned up a few times. The rearrangement links TRBV5-1 to TRBJ2-5; TRBD2 matches at 14 bases. CDR1 SGHRS and CDR2 YFSETQ come from the germline V gene. CDR3 length equals 17 residues. J gave up 4 bases and V 0 bases, and 5 bases lay outside the gene matches. The CDR3 DNA follows: TGCGCCAGCAGCTTGGGACCGGGACTAGCGGGAGCAGAGACCCAGTACTTC. This codes for CASSLGPGLAGAETQYF.

The chain recombines TRBV5-1 with TRBJ2-1; 14 nucleotides align to TRBD2. Trimming took 0 bases from V and 4 from J; bases not matched to a gene: 15. There are 21 residues in the CDR3. The germline gives CDR1 SGHRS, CDR2 YFSETQ. The CDR3 DNA is TGCGCCAGCAGCTTGGCCCCCCCGGGACTAGCGGGGGCGGTCTCGTACAATGAGCAGTTCTTC. Encoded protein: CASSLAPPGLAGAVSYNEQFF.

This clonotype was counted between two and nine times. The chain is built from TRBV6-5 and TRBJ1-5, with a tentative D call TRBD1 (5 bases). Deletions cut 0 bases from V and 4 bases from J, with 16 bases between. CDR3 length: 17 amino acids. Germline lookup yields CDR1 MNHEY and CDR2 SVGAGI. The CDR3 region has the DNA TGTGCCAGCAGTTACTCCTTTAGTGGGGGTAAGAATCAGCCCCAGCATTTT. Protein sequence: CASSYSFSGGKNQPQHF.

This chain links TRBV20-1 with TRBJ1-5, with TRBD1 as a possible D gene (5 bases). Germline V CDR1 and CDR2: DFQATT, SNEGSKA (reference sequence). The CDR3 spans 11 residues. V was cut by 5 bases and J by 5 bases, with 7 bases left in between. CDR3 protein: CSAGDYQPQHF. CDR3 in DNA: TGCAGTGCTGGGGACTATCAGCCCCAGCATTTT.

A few counts support this clonotype. The J gene is TRBJ1-6, the V gene TRBV4-1, with a possible D match to TRBD1 (6 bases). CDR1 is MGHRA and CDR2 is YSYEKL in the germline V gene. V lost 3 bases to trimming and J lost 11 bases, with 20 bases between them. The CDR3 is 16 amino acids. The CDR3 spells CASSQGTPPQIAPLHF. The CDR3 region has the DNA TGCGCCAGCAGCCAGGGGACACCCCCGCAGATTGCACCCCTCCACTTT.

This clonotype appeared a few times. The rearrangement uses TRBV20-1 and TRBJ2-5; D remains unclear. The CDR3 is 11 residues long. V lost 3 bases to trimming and J lost 6 bases, with 8 bases between them. Germline CDR1 DFQATT, CDR2 SNEGSKA (reference sequence). The CDR3 loop is CSASTKKTQYF. The CDR3 DNA follows: TGCAGTGCTAGTACGAAAAAGACCCAGTACTTC.

In this sample, this clonotype turned up a few times. The chain employs TRBV7-9 and TRBJ1-1, with D perhaps matching TRBD1 (5 bases). V dropped 5 bases and J dropped 8 bases, with 15 bases sitting between them. The CDR3 consists of 13 residues. Germline values: CDR1 SEHNR, CDR2 FQNEAQ (reference sequence). CDR3 residues: CASSPPRDLEAFF. DNA of the CDR3: TGTGCCAGCAGCCCCCCCCGGGACTTGGAAGCTTTCTTT.

The chain couples TRBV29-1 to TRBJ2-6; the match to TRBD1 covers 7 bases. Germline CDR1 is SQVTM and CDR2 is ANQGSEA. The length of the CDR3 is 14 residues. The V segment lost 5 bases and the J segment 3 bases; nucleotides outside the gene matches: 4. CDR3 amino acids: CSVTGELGANVLTF. The CDR3 coding sequence is TGCAGCGTTACAGGGGAACTTGGGGCCAACGTCCTGACTTTC.